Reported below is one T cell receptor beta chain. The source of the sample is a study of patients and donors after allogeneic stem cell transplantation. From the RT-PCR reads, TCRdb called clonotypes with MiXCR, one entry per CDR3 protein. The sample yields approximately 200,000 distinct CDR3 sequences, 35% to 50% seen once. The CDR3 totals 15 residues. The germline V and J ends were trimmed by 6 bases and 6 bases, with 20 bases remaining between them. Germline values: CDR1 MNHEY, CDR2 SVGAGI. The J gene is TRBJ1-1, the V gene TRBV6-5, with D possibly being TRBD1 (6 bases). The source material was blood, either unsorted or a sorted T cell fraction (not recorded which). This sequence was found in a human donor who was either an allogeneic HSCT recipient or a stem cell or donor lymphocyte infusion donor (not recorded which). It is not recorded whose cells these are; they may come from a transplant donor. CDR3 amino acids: CASSLDYREGAEAFF. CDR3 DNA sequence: TGTGCCAGCAGCCTCGATTACAGGGAGGGGGCTGAAGCTTTCTTT.